The source of this T cell receptor (beta chain) is a study of blood T cell repertoires in COVID-19. As for the study in general: The United States, Italy and Spain supplied acute and convalescent COVID-19 samples.

Germline V gives CDR1 KGHDR, CDR2 SFDVKD. The CDR3 length is 14 residues. V lost 9 bases, J lost 4 bases, and 10 bases stayed unmatched. In assigning cohorts, the study relied on participant-reported clinical history. What the recovered Cohort 3 donors had was two negative PCRs, clearance, or symptom resolution. In the authors' methods: From reference gene primer amplification, estimates of nucleated cell counts were derived. Data came from immunoSEQ multiplex PCR; TCRdb stores just in-frame clones and leaves some out. That table furnishes V, J and clone size, whereas the DNA furnished D and trimming. Of about 300,000 clones listed, around 86% were seen once; the top ten hold 8% to 13%.

The clonotype comes from a woman younger than 35 who had recovered from COVID-19. The material sequenced was PBMCs or T cells enriched from blood (not recorded which). The chain couples TRBV24-1 to TRBJ1-2; 7 bases line up with TRBD1. CDR3 DNA: TGTGCCACCGACATAGTAGACAGGGCCTATGGCTACACCTTC. Protein sequence: CATDIVDRAYGYTF.